The rows below give T cell receptor beta chains drawn from one sample of a study of graft-versus-host responses after intestinal transplantation. Sequencing was performed with immunoSEQ multiplex PCR; in TCRdb, only in-frame clones are kept and a portion is missing. In the table there are roughly 6,700 clones, about 91% of which are singletons. The input for sequencing was PBMCs, taken around 82 days after transplant. The receptors were sampled from a human patient who received an intestinal transplant, so some T cells may come from the graft donor. Each CDR3 is given with its conserved first and last residue. A D gene is named only where the DNA matches it firmly. The listing skips clone size in some rows; elsewhere it reads once, few, many or a size class.

V: TRBV11-3
J: TRBJ2-2
size: NA
D: TRBD1
length: 16
CDR3: CASSFFKGAGTGELFF
DNA: TGTGCCAGCAGCTTCTTTAAGGGGGCGGGCACCGGGGAGCTGTTTTTT

V: TRBV7-9
J: TRBJ1-1
size: NA
D: NA
length: 14
CDR3: CASSFQNNMGEAFF
DNA: TGTGCCAGCAGCTTCCAGAACAACATGGGTGAAGCTTTCTTT

V: TRBV6-1
J: TRBJ2-3
size: NA
D: TRBD2
length: 14
CDR3: CAITGGVLTDTQYF
DNA: TGTGCCATCACGGGGGGGGTCCTCACAGATACGCAGTATTTT

V: TRBV5-4
J: TRBJ2-7
size: once
D: NA
length: 17
CDR3: CASSPYPTALGSYEQYF
DNA: TGTGCCAGCAGCCCGTACCCGACGGCTTTAGGCTCCTACGAGCAGTACTTC

V: TRBV7-8
J: TRBJ2-5
size: NA
D: NA
length: 12
CDR3: CATSEVSETQYF
DNA: TGTGCCACTTCTGAGGTTTCGGAGACCCAGTACTTC

V: TRBV6-5
J: TRBJ1-2
size: NA
D: NA
length: 11
CDR3: CASTTGGGYTF
DNA: TGTGCCAGCACGACCGGTGGGGGCTACACCTTC

V: TRBV19
J: TRBJ2-2
size: NA
D: NA
length: 14
CDR3: CASSFPGHTGELFF
DNA: TGTGCCAGTAGTTTCCCGGGACACACCGGGGAGCTGTTTTTT

V: TRBV9
J: TRBJ1-2
size: NA
D: NA
length: 14
CDR3: CASSVGPGVYGYTF
DNA: TGTGCCAGCAGCGTGGGTCCAGGGGTCTATGGCTACACCTTC

V: TRBV15
J: TRBJ2-1
size: NA
D: TRBD2
length: 14
CDR3: CATSRAGGVDEQFF
DNA: TGTGCCACCAGCAGAGCGGGGGGGGTCGATGAGCAGTTCTTC

V: TRBV9
J: TRBJ2-3
size: NA
D: TRBD2
length: 20
CDR3: CASSVEPEHWTSGRSDTQYF
DNA: TGTGCCAGCAGCGTGGAACCGGAACACTGGACTAGCGGGAGGTCAGATACGCAGTATTTT

V: TRBV28
J: TRBJ1-2
size: NA
D: NA
length: 13
CDR3: CASSLLDGWGYTF
DNA: TGTGCCAGCAGTTTACTGGACGGGTGGGGCTACACCTTC

V: TRBV18
J: TRBJ2-1
size: NA
D: TRBD1
length: 16
CDR3: CASSPRGQGAHNEQFF
DNA: TGTGCCAGCTCACCACGTGGACAGGGGGCCCACAATGAGCAGTTCTTC

V: TRBV4-2
J: TRBJ2-3
size: NA
D: NA
length: 15
CDR3: CASSQDPGGGDTQYF
DNA: TGTGCCAGCAGCCAAGATCCCGGGGGTGGAGATACGCAGTATTTT

V: TRBV4-1
J: TRBJ1-6
size: NA
D: NA
length: 15
CDR3: CASSQGGTGYSPLHF
DNA: TGCGCCAGCAGCCAAGGCGGAACAGGGTATTCACCCCTCCACTTT

V: TRBV6-4
J: TRBJ2-3
size: NA
D: TRBD1
length: 14
CDR3: CASSEGRGSDTQYF
DNA: TGTGCCAGCAGTGAGGGCAGGGGGTCAGATACGCAGTATTTT

V: TRBV9
J: TRBJ2-6
size: NA
D: NA
length: 17
CDR3: CASSVAPMPSGANVLTF
DNA: TGTGCCAGCAGCGTAGCTCCCATGCCCTCTGGGGCCAACGTCCTGACTTTC

V: TRBV11-2
J: TRBJ2-7
size: NA
D: NA
length: 11
CDR3: CASSFSYEQYF
DNA: TGTGCCAGCAGTTTTTCCTACGAGCAGTACTTC

V: TRBV28
J: TRBJ2-5
size: NA
D: NA
length: 12
CDR3: CATSLNRETQYF
DNA: TGTGCCACCTCGTTGAATCGGGAGACCCAGTACTTC

V: TRBV7-4
J: TRBJ2-7
size: NA
D: NA
length: 13
CDR3: CASSLDSSYEQYF
DNA: TGTGCCAGCAGCTTAGACAGCTCCTACGAGCAGTACTTC

V: TRBV4-1
J: TRBJ2-3
size: NA
D: TRBD2
length: 16
CDR3: CASSRLAGGGPDTQYF
DNA: TGCGCCAGCAGCCGATTAGCGGGAGGAGGCCCAGATACGCAGTATTTT

V: TRBV10-3
J: TRBJ1-2
size: NA
D: NA
length: 15
CDR3: CAISEGQPTNYGYTF
DNA: TGTGCCATCAGTGAGGGACAACCAACTAACTATGGCTACACCTTC

V: TRBV30
J: TRBJ1-1
size: NA
D: NA
length: 11
CDR3: CAWIVNTEAFF
DNA: TGTGCCTGGATTGTCAACACTGAAGCTTTCTTT

V: TRBV5-5
J: TRBJ2-1
size: NA
D: NA
length: 16
CDR3: CASSPFGLSSYNEQFF
DNA: TGTGCCAGCAGCCCTTTTGGACTCAGCTCCTACAATGAGCAGTTCTTC

V: TRBV5-4
J: TRBJ2-3
size: NA
D: TRBD2
length: 18
CDR3: CASSMGLAGKSSTDTQYF
DNA: TGTGCCAGCAGCATGGGACTAGCGGGGAAATCTAGCACAGATACGCAGTATTTT

V: TRBV18
J: TRBJ2-3
size: NA
D: NA
length: 16
CDR3: CASSPPLSGVADTQYF
DNA: TGTGCCAGCTCACCACCTCTCTCGGGAGTCGCAGATACGCAGTATTTT

V: TRBV2
J: TRBJ2-2
size: NA
D: NA
length: 17
CDR3: CASSEESGVVQPGELFF
DNA: TGTGCCAGCAGTGAAGAATCGGGGGTGGTTCAACCCGGGGAGCTGTTTTTT

V: TRBV2
J: TRBJ1-5
size: NA
D: NA
length: 13
CDR3: CASSGGRGQPQHF
DNA: TGTGCCAGCAGTGGGGGCAGGGGCCAGCCCCAGCATTTT

V: TRBV19
J: TRBJ2-2
size: NA
D: NA
length: 15
CDR3: CASRHTSANTGELFF
DNA: TGTGCCAGTAGACATACTAGTGCGAACACCGGGGAGCTGTTTTTT

V: TRBV5-6
J: TRBJ2-2
size: NA
D: TRBD1
length: 16
CDR3: CASSQADRGDTGELFF
DNA: TGTGCCAGCAGCCAGGCGGACAGGGGAGACACCGGGGAGCTGTTTTTT

V: TRBV7-9
J: TRBJ1-1
size: NA
D: TRBD1
length: 15
CDR3: CASSLDRGLNTEAFF
DNA: TGTGCCAGCAGCTTAGACAGGGGTCTGAACACTGAAGCTTTCTTT

V: TRBV5-1
J: TRBJ2-5
size: NA
D: TRBD2
length: 15
CDR3: CASSFSSGGQETQYF
DNA: TGCGCCAGCAGCTTCAGTAGCGGGGGTCAAGAGACCCAGTACTTC

V: TRBV6-1
J: TRBJ2-1
size: NA
D: NA
length: 13
CDR3: CASSSEIPDEQFF
DNA: TGTGCCAGCAGTTCCGAGATTCCCGATGAGCAGTTCTTC

V: TRBV5-4
J: TRBJ2-2
size: once
D: NA
length: 12
CDR3: CASSDLVGELFF
DNA: TGTGCCAGCAGCGATTTAGTCGGGGAGCTGTTTTTT

V: TRBV6-5
J: TRBJ2-1
size: NA
D: NA
length: 12
CDR3: CASSYGHNEQFF
DNA: TGTGCCAGCAGTTATGGTCACAATGAGCAGTTCTTC

V: TRBV28
J: TRBJ1-5
size: NA
D: NA
length: 15
CDR3: CASSFFDRRNQPQHF
DNA: TGTGCCAGCAGTTTTTTTGACAGACGCAATCAGCCCCAGCATTTT

V: TRBV7-6
J: TRBJ1-1
size: NA
D: NA
length: 16
CDR3: CASSLVDGGMNTEAFF
DNA: TGTGCCAGCAGCTTAGTCGATGGAGGGATGAACACTGAAGCTTTCTTT

V: TRBV6-5
J: TRBJ2-7
size: NA
D: NA
length: 13
CDR3: CASSWGRGYEQYF
DNA: TGTGCCAGCAGTTGGGGCAGGGGTTACGAGCAGTACTTC

V: TRBV25-1
J: TRBJ1-1
size: NA
D: TRBD1
length: 15
CDR3: CASSDAPTGEPEAFF
DNA: TGTGCCAGCAGTGACGCTCCCACAGGGGAACCTGAAGCTTTCTTT

V: TRBV14
J: TRBJ1-2
size: NA
D: TRBD1
length: 16
CDR3: CASSLGGTAYENGYTF
DNA: TGTGCCAGCAGCCTCGGCGGGACAGCTTACGAAAATGGCTACACCTTC

V: TRBV5-1
J: TRBJ2-2
size: NA
D: NA
length: 15
CDR3: CASSSMGANTGELFF
DNA: TGCGCCAGCAGCTCCATGGGGGCGAACACCGGGGAGCTGTTTTTT

V: TRBV6-6
J: TRBJ2-7
size: NA
D: NA
length: 14
CDR3: CASSYAPGLYEQYF
DNA: TGTGCCAGCAGTTACGCTCCGGGACTCTACGAGCAGTACTTC

V: TRBV15
J: TRBJ1-1
size: NA
D: NA
length: 13
CDR3: CATSLRTNTEAFF
DNA: TGTGCCACCAGCCTCCGGACGAACACTGAAGCTTTCTTT

V: TRBV6-5
J: TRBJ1-4
size: NA
D: TRBD1
length: 16
CDR3: CASSYLGQGRSEKLFF
DNA: TGTGCCAGCAGTTATCTCGGACAGGGGCGAAGTGAAAAACTGTTTTTT

V: TRBV5-1
J: TRBJ2-1
size: few
D: NA
length: 15
CDR3: CASSLGAQRSNEQFF
DNA: TGCGCCAGCAGCTTGGGGGCCCAGAGGAGCAATGAGCAGTTCTTC

V: TRBV27
J: TRBJ2-7
size: once
D: TRBD1
length: 15
CDR3: CASSPAGTAAYEQYF
DNA: TGTGCCAGCAGCCCCGCCGGGACAGCTGCCTACGAGCAGTACTTC

V: TRBV6-5
J: TRBJ2-1
size: NA
D: TRBD2
length: 14
CDR3: CASSLAGGYNEQFF
DNA: TGTGCCAGCAGTCTAGCGGGAGGGTACAATGAGCAGTTCTTC

V: TRBV4-2
J: TRBJ2-1
size: NA
D: TRBD2
length: 17
CDR3: CASSLKTGTSRYNEQFF
DNA: TGTGCCAGCAGCCTCAAAACCGGGACTAGCCGTTACAATGAGCAGTTCTTC

V: TRBV18
J: TRBJ1-1
size: NA
D: NA
length: 15
CDR3: CASSKPGTGGSEAFF
DNA: TGTGCCAGCTCAAAACCCGGGACGGGGGGGAGCGAAGCTTTCTTT

V: TRBV19
J: TRBJ1-4
size: NA
D: NA
length: 14
CDR3: CASTRTAANEKLFF
DNA: TGTGCCAGTACCCGGACAGCTGCTAATGAAAAACTGTTTTTT

V: TRBV19
J: TRBJ1-1
size: NA
D: NA
length: 14
CDR3: CASSIMGLGAEAFF
DNA: TGTGCCAGTAGTATTATGGGATTGGGGGCTGAAGCTTTCTTT

V: TRBV7-2
J: TRBJ2-1
size: NA
D: NA
length: 14
CDR3: CASSFYLADDEQFF
DNA: TGTGCCAGCAGCTTTTACTTGGCGGACGATGAGCAGTTCTTC

V: TRBV19
J: TRBJ1-1
size: NA
D: NA
length: 14
CDR3: CASSEQGRSTEAFF
DNA: TGTGCCAGTAGCGAACAGGGTCGGAGCACTGAAGCTTTCTTT

V: TRBV2
J: TRBJ2-1
size: once
D: TRBD2
length: 17
CDR3: CASERGGLGLAGGEQFF
DNA: TGTGCCAGCGAGAGAGGGGGACTGGGACTAGCCGGCGGTGAGCAGTTCTTC

V: TRBV7-9
J: TRBJ2-7
size: NA
D: NA
length: 12
CDR3: CASSLVRGEQYF
DNA: TGTGCCAGCAGCTTAGTAAGGGGCGAGCAGTACTTC

V: TRBV7-9
J: TRBJ1-5
size: NA
D: NA
length: 12
CDR3: CASSLGNQPQHF
DNA: TGTGCCAGCAGCTTGGGCAATCAGCCCCAGCATTTT

V: TRBV4-2
J: TRBJ1-2
size: NA
D: TRBD1
length: 15
CDR3: CASSQVGTGIYGYTF
DNA: TGTGCCAGCAGCCAAGTCGGGACAGGGATCTATGGCTACACCTTC

V: TRBV19
J: TRBJ1-5
size: NA
D: TRBD1
length: 15
CDR3: CASSGTGGGYQPQHF
DNA: TGTGCCAGTAGTGGGACAGGGGGGGGTTATCAGCCCCAGCATTTT

V: TRBV5-6
J: TRBJ2-2
size: NA
D: NA
length: 15
CDR3: CASSFWGAAAGELFF
DNA: TGTGCCAGCAGCTTTTGGGGGGCAGCGGCCGGGGAGCTGTTTTTT

V: TRBV11-2
J: TRBJ1-1
size: once
D: NA
length: 13
CDR3: CASTVVRRTEAFF
DNA: TGTGCCAGCACCGTTGTAAGGAGGACTGAAGCTTTCTTT

V: TRBV9
J: TRBJ1-3
size: NA
D: NA
length: 17
CDR3: CASSRAAGVDSGNTIYF
DNA: TGTGCCAGCAGCAGAGCGGCAGGTGTCGACTCTGGAAACACCATATATTTT